There are a few counts of the clone carrying this TCR beta chain. What it recognizes is unknown. V shed 1 base and J shed 2 bases, with 5 bases lying between them. Germline CDR1 and CDR2: SEHNR and FQNEAQ (reference sequence). The CDR3 has 13 amino acids. These data originate in a study of CD8 T cells in ankylosing spondylitis. Study-wide findings and caveats: Among TCR beta sequences, a motif of several highly homologous variants appeared characteristic of ankylosing spondylitis blood.

TCRdb recomputed calls from the 5' RACE reads with MiXCR, one row per CDR3 protein. The data contain about 800,000 distinct CDR3 sequences, 12% of them singletons. This clonotype was sampled from a male donor with ankylosing spondylitis. The sequencing sample was made of blood, either unsorted or a sorted T cell fraction (not recorded which). This sequence joins TRBV7-9 and TRBJ2-5; D is unclear. The CDR3 loop reads CASSLERQETQYF. CDR3 DNA: TGTGCCAGCAGCTTAGAGAGACAAGAGACCCAGTACTTC. Combining the CDR3 with reference TRBV7-9 and TRBJ2-5 gives the whole variable domain DTGVSQNPRHKITKRGQNVTFRCDPISEHNRLYWYRQTLGQGPEFLTYFQNEAQLEKSRLLSDRFSAERPKGSFSTLEIQRTEQGDSAMYLCASSLERQETQYFGPGTRLLVL.